The clone carrying this T cell receptor beta chain occurred a few times. Its matching antigen is unknown. The CDR3 has 15 amino acids. Germline CDR1 and CDR2: LGHNA and YSLEER. The ends were cut back, 3 bases at V and 4 bases at J, with 15 bases in the middle. The study ran its PCR with 60 Vbeta and 13 Jbeta primers. Data came from immunoSEQ multiplex PCR; TCRdb stores just in-frame clones and leaves some out. The sample holds 50,000 or so clones, approximately 73% seen once. These data belong to a study of cytomegalovirus exposure and HLA in healthy donors. Regarding the study as a whole: Further analysis, carried out later, found HLA-associated TCR beta chains more clonally expanded than equally common other chains. Presence/absence results assume similar sequencing depth per donor, which may not hold.

This sequence was found in a man younger than 30 in good health and CMV-seronegative. The chain joins TRBV4-3 to TRBJ1-2; tentative D call: TRBD1 (6 bases). The specimen was PBMCs. In DNA, the CDR3 is TGCGCCAGCAGCCAGATCCGGGACACCCTCTATGGCTACACCTTC. This translates into CASSQIRDTLYGYTF.